These T cell receptor beta chains were read from a single sample in a study of response to subunit inactivated influenza vaccine. One entry per CDR3 protein, called by TCRdb with MiXCR from the RT-PCR reads. The data show more than 450,000 distinct CDR3 sequences, around 11% seen once. Separately, the same data were catalogued under a study of T cells expressing NK-cell markers.

The specimen was PBMCs from blood, collected on the day of vaccination. Source of these receptors: a man in his fifties or sixties who received an inactivated influenza vaccine. Each CDR3 is given with its conserved first and last residue. D genes are given only for firm matches. Clone size is not always given. Where it is, it says once, few, many or a class for expanded clones.

v_call	d_call	j_call	clone_size	cdr3_nt	cdr3_aa
TRBV5-1	TRBD1	TRBJ1-1	few	TGCGCCAGCAGCCCCTTAGGGACAGGGAACACTGAAGCTTTCTTT	CASSPLGTGNTEAFF
TRBV6-5	NA	TRBJ2-1	few	TGTGCCAGCAGTTACTGGTTCGGGGCTTACAATGAGCAGTTCTTC	CASSYWFGAYNEQFF
TRBV29-1	NA	TRBJ2-7	NA	TGCAGCGTTGAAGATACAGGGTCGGACGAGCAGTACTTC	CSVEDTGSDEQYF
TRBV14	NA	TRBJ2-1	NA	TGTGCCAGCAGCCTCCTCGGTGGGAGGGGGATCGTGGCCGATGAGCAGTTCTTC	CASSLLGGRGIVADEQFF
TRBV3-1	NA	TRBJ2-2	NA	TGTGCCAGCAGCCAAGATCCGAGAGCGAACACCGGGGAGCTGTTTTTT	CASSQDPRANTGELFF
TRBV19	TRBD1	TRBJ2-5	few	TGTGCCAGTAGTCCCGCCGGGACAGGGGCGAAAGAGACCCAGTACTTC	CASSPAGTGAKETQYF
TRBV20-1	TRBD2	TRBJ2-7	NA	TGCAGTGCTAGAGTACTAGCGGGTCGCTACGAGCAGTACTTC	CSARVLAGRYEQYF
TRBV5-1	NA	TRBJ2-4	many	TGCGCCAGCAGCTTGGAAGACCGGACAGTTCAGTACTTC	CASSLEDRTVQYF
TRBV28	NA	TRBJ2-2	many	TGTGCCAGCAGCCAGTACACCGGGGAGCTGTTTTTT	CASSQYTGELFF
TRBV27	TRBD2	TRBJ2-7	few	TGTGCCAGCAGTTTTGAGGGGAGGGCTCAAGAGCAGTACTTC	CASSFEGRAQEQYF